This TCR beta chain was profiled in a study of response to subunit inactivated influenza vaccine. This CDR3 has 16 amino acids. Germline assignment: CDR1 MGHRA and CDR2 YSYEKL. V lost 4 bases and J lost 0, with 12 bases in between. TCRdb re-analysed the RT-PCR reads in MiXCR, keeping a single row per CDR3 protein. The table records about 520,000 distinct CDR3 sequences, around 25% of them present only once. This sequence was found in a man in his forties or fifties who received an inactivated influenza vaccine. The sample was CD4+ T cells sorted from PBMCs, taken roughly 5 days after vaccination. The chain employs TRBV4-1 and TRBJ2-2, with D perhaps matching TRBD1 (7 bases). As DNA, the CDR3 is TGCGCCAGCAGCCCCAGGGGGGAAGCGAACACCGGGGAGCTGTTTTTT. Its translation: CASSPRGEANTGELFF.